Each of the 12 T cell receptor beta chains below was sequenced from the same sample in a study of OX40 agonist ivuxolimab in advanced cancers. Method: immunoSEQ multiplex PCR; TCRdb's copy keeps in-frame clones and lacks some. Found here are approximately 79,000 clones, about 92% of them singletons; the top ten hold less than 10%. This material consisted of CD4+ or CD8+ T cells sorted from blood, taken in a trial of the OX40 agonist ivuxolimab. The receptors come from an adult with an advanced solid tumor such as melanoma, head and neck, liver or kidney cancer.

In its sample, this clone was seen many times. The genes are TRBV7-9 and TRBJ1-2, with D perhaps TRBD1 (6 bases). The germline gives CDR1 SEHNR, CDR2 FQNEAQ (reference sequence). The CDR3 spans 14 residues. Trimming pared 1 base from V and 6 bases from J, leaving 12 bases between. CDR3 DNA sequence: TGTGCCAGCAGCTTAGGGGCAGGGGTAGATGGCTACACCTTC. Amino acid sequence: CASSLGAGVDGYTF.

CDR3 in DNA: TGTGCCAGCAGCTTATGGATCAGGGGATCCGGGGAGCTGTTTTTT. Amino acid sequence: CASSLWIRGSGELFF. The rearrangement joins TRBV7-2 to TRBJ2-2; perhaps TRBD1 as D (6 bases). The CDR3 contains 15 residues. Trimming stripped 2 bases from V and 6 bases from J, with 13 bases between. Germline lookup yields CDR1 SGHTA and CDR2 FQGNSA.

The V and J genes are TRBV19 and TRBJ1-3, with unresolved D. This CDR3 is 14 amino acids long. In germline, CDR1 is LNHDA, CDR2 SQIVND (reference sequence). Between the trimmed V and J ends, which lost 5 bases and 6 bases, there was a span of 14 bases. The CDR3 DNA reads as TGTGCCAGTAGTCTTTGGGATAGCAAAAACACCATATATTTT. It specifies CASSLWDSKNTIYF.

The J gene is TRBJ2-2, the V gene TRBV9; TRBD1 matches at 7 bases. Trimming cost V 7 bases and J 3 bases; bases outside gene matches: 6. In germline, CDR1 is SGDLS, CDR2 YYNGEE. The CDR3 sequence is 14 residues long. CDR3 bases: TGTGCCAGCGAAGGGGGCAGGGACACCGGGGAGCTGTTTTTT. This encodes CASEGGRDTGELFF. Full variable domain (missing parts from reference TRBV9 and TRBJ2-2): DSGVTQTPKHLITATGQRVTLRCSPRSGDLSVYWYQQSLDQGLQFLIQYYNGEERAKGNILERFSAQQFPDLHSELNLSSLELGDSALYFCASEGGRDTGELFFGEGSRLTVL.

CDR3 DNA sequence: TGTGCCACCACGGGGCTAGCGGGGGGTTACACCGGGGAGCTGTTTTTT. Translated, it gives CATTGLAGGYTGELFF. The V call is TRBV27, the J call TRBJ2-2; the match to TRBD2 covers 11 bases. The germline CDR1 and CDR2 sequences are MNHEY and SMNVEV (reference sequence). This CDR3 spans 16 amino acids. The V gene end was trimmed by 10 bases and the J gene end by 3 bases; junction bases not matched to a gene: 10.

This clone was detected only once. V gene TRBV27 combines with J gene TRBJ2-3, with 11 bases matching TRBD2. Trimming at V came to 4 bases and at J to 4 bases, leaving 7 bases not matched to a gene. Looked up from germline, CDR1 is MNHEY and CDR2 is SMNVEV (reference sequence). The CDR3 contains 16 residues. CDR3: CASSSLAGGPPDTQYF. CDR3 bases: TGTGCCAGCAGTTCTTTAGCGGGGGGGCCGCCAGATACGCAGTATTTT.

This clone has a handful of counts. The rearrangement joins TRBV2 to TRBJ1-6; 8 bases align to TRBD1. Germline-derived CDR1 and CDR2 are SNHLY and FYNNEI. The CDR3 totals 15 residues. Germline trimming cut 4 bases from V and 7 bases from J; bases unmatched to any gene: 6. CDR3 sequence reads: CASSANRGGNSPLHF. The CDR3 coding sequence is TGTGCCAGCAGTGCAAACAGGGGGGGAAATTCACCCCTCCACTTT.

This clone occurred once. Compared with germline, one end of the junction differs, possibly owing to a read error. The J gene is TRBJ2-3, the V gene TRBV5-1; 7 positions match TRBD1. Germline V gene lookup returns CDR1 SGHRS and CDR2 YFSETQ. CDR3 length: 17 residues. CDR3 loop: CASRPPGQGVATGTQYF. CDR3 nucleotide sequence: TGCGCCAGCAGACCTCCGGGGCAGGGGGTTGCGACAGGTACGCAGTATTTT.

This sequence joins TRBV20-1 and TRBJ1-2; D not certain. Trimming stripped 5 bases from V and 8 bases from J, with 6 bases between. Germline CDR1 and CDR2: DFQATT and SNEGSKA (reference sequence). CDR3 length equals 9 residues. CDR3 DNA: TGCAGTGCTCCGTACGGCTACACCTTC. This sequence encodes CSAPYGYTF.

The V gene is TRBV27, the J gene TRBJ1-1; no reliable D call. V was shortened by 7 bases and J by 3 bases, with 12 bases between the two germline ends. Germline assignment: CDR1 MNHEY and CDR2 SMNVEV (reference sequence). The CDR3 consists of 13 residues. CDR3 sequence reads: CASKTVGYTEAFF. The CDR3 DNA reads TGTGCCAGCAAGACCGTCGGGTACACTGAAGCTTTCTTT.

This clone was detected only once. The chain carries TRBV4-1 and TRBJ1-4, with 8 bases matching TRBD1. V dropped 4 bases and J dropped 3; count of bases not matched to a gene: 4. Germline CDR1 and CDR2: MGHRA and YSYEKL. The CDR3 runs to 15 residues. The CDR3 DNA is TGCGCCAGCAGCCCTGGACAGGGTTCTAATGAAAAACTGTTTTTT. Translated, it gives CASSPGQGSNEKLFF.

The chain recombines TRBV5-4 with TRBJ1-2; TRBD1 agrees at 7 bases. Germline V gene lookup returns CDR1 SGHNT and CDR2 YYREEE (reference sequence). The J segment lost 4 bases and the V segment lost 5 bases, leaving 8 bases of the junction unmatched. The CDR3 length is 14 residues. The CDR3 DNA reads as TGTGCCAGCAGGGCTCAGGGGGGCCCCTATGGCTACACCTTC. Encoded protein: CASRAQGGPYGYTF. Based on the CDR3 plus reference TRBV5-4 and TRBJ1-2, the full variable domain is ETGVTQSPTHLIKTRGQQVTLRCSSQSGHNTVSWYQQALGQGPQFIFQYYREEENGRGNFPPRFSGLQFPNYSSELNVNALELDDSALYLCASRAQGGPYGYTFGSGTRLTVV.